The 3 T cell receptor beta chains below all came from one sample that was sequenced in a study of response to subunit inactivated influenza vaccine. MiXCR was run by TCRdb on the RT-PCR reads, yielding one entry per CDR3 protein. The sample has 650,000 to 800,000 distinct CDR3 sequences, 11% to 15% seen once; the top ten hold 5.5% to 7%. The sequences come from PBMCs from blood, collected 14 to 15 days before vaccination. These receptor sequences come from a man aged 50 to 60 who received an inactivated influenza vaccine.

The chain is built from TRBV29-1 and TRBJ1-2; possibly TRBD1 for D (5 bases). Trimming left V 5 bases short and J 6 bases short, with 10 bases between. The CDR3 totals 11 residues. CDR1 SQVTM and CDR2 ANQGSEA come from the germline V gene. The CDR3 sequence: CSVLGGNGYTF. The CDR3 DNA sequence: TGCAGCGTTTTGGGGGGGAATGGCTACACCTTC.

The J gene is TRBJ2-2, the V gene TRBV5-5, with TRBD1 matching over 8 bases. This CDR3 contains 15 residues. Trimming took 0 bases from V and 5 from J; bases not matched to a gene: 3. The V gene's germline CDR1 is SGHKS and CDR2 YYEKEE (reference sequence). CDR3 amino acids: CASSLVRGQTGELFF. CDR3 in DNA: TGTGCCAGCAGCTTGGTCAGGGGGCAAACCGGGGAGCTGTTTTTT.

This clonotype was counted only a few times. The rearrangement uses TRBV5-6 and TRBJ2-1; 8 bases match TRBD2. V lost 3 bases, J lost 5 bases, and 10 bases stayed unmatched. The CDR3 sequence is 16 residues long. Germline CDR1 SGHDT, CDR2 YYEEEE. The chain's CDR3 is CASSSPGIAGNNEQFF. CDR3 nucleotide sequence: TGTGCCAGCAGCTCCCCCGGAATAGCGGGAAACAATGAGCAGTTCTTC.